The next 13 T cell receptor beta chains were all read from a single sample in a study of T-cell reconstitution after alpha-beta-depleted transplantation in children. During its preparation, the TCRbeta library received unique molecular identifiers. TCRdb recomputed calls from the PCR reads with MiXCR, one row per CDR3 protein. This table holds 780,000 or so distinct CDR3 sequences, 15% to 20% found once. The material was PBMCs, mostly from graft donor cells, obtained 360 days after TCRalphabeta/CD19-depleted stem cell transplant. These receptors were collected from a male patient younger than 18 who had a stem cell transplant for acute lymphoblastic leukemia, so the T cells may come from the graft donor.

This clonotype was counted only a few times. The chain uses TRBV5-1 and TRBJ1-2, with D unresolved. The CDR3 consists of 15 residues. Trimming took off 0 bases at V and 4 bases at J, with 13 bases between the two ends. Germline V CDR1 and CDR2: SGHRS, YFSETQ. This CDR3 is CASSLDPDWVYGYTF. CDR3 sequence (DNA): TGCGCCAGCAGCTTGGATCCGGATTGGGTCTATGGCTACACCTTC.

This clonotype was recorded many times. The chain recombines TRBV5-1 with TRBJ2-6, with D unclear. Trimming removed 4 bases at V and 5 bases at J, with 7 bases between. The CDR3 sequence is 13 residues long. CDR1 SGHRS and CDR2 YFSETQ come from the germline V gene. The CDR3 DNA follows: TGCGCCAGCAGCCCTCCTTGGGCCAACGTCCTGACTTTC. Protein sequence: CASSPPWANVLTF.

The CDR3 sequence is CASSGSGSPYNEQFF. The CDR3 DNA is TGCGCCAGCAGCGGCAGCGGGAGTCCCTACAATGAGCAGTTCTTC. The chain combines TRBV5-1 with TRBJ2-1; 8 bases line up with TRBD2. The CDR3 spans 15 residues. The germline CDR1 and CDR2 sequences are SGHRS and YFSETQ. J was trimmed by 2 bases and V by 4 bases; bases with no gene match: 5. The whole variable domain, remainder taken from reference TRBV5-1 and TRBJ2-1, is KAGVTQTPRYLIKTRGQQVTLSCSPISGHRSVSWYQQTPGQGLQFLFEYFSETQRNKGNFPGRFSGRQFSNSRSEMNVSTLELGDSALYLCASSGSGSPYNEQFFGPGTRLTVL.

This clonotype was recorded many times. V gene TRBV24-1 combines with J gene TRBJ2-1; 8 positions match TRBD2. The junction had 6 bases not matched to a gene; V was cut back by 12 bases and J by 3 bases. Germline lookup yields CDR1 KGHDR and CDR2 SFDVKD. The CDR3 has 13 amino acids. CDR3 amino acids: CAAAGVNYNEQFF. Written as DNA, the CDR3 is TGTGCCGCAGCGGGAGTTAACTACAATGAGCAGTTCTTC.

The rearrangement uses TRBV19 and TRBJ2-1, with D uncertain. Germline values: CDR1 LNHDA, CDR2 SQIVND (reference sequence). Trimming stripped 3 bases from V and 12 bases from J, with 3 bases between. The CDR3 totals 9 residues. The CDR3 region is CASSILQFF. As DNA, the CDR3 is TGTGCCAGTAGTATCTTGCAGTTCTTC.

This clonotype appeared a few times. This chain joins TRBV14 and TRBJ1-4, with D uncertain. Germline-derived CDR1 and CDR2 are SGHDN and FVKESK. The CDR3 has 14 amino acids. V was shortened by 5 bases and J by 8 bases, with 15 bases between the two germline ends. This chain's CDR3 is CASSSTSDLEKLFF. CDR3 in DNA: TGTGCCAGCAGCTCAACTTCGGACCTAGAAAAACTGTTTTTT. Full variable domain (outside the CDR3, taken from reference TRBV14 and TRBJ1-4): EAGVTQFPSHSVIEKGQTVTLRCDPISGHDNLYWYRRVMGKEIKFLLHFVKESKQDESGMPNNRFLAERTGGTYSTLKVQPAELEDSGVYFCASSSTSDLEKLFFGSGTQLSVL.

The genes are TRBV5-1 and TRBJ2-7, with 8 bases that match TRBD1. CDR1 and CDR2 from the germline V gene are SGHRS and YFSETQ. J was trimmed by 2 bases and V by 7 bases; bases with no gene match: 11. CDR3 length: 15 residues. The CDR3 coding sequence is TGCGCCAGCCGCCATGGACAGGGAGGAACCTACGAGCAGTACTTC. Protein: CASRHGQGGTYEQYF.

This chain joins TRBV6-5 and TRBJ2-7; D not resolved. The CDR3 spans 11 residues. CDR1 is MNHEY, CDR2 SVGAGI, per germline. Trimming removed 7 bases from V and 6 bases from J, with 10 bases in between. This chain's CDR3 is CASIGFSEQYF. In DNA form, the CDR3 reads TGTGCCAGCATCGGGTTTTCCGAGCAGTACTTC.

The CDR3 DNA reads as TGCGCCAGCAGCTTGGATGGGGGCCCCGGGGAGCTGTTTTTT. Encoded protein: CASSLDGGPGELFF. The chain employs TRBV5-1 and TRBJ2-2, with a weak D call TRBD1 (6 bases). The CDR3 contains 14 residues. Germline V gives CDR1 SGHRS, CDR2 YFSETQ. V was clipped by 0 bases and J by 6 bases, with 9 bases between them.

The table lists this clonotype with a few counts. Written as DNA, the CDR3 is TGTGCCAGCAGTGAGACAGGGATTTTTCGCCGTCACCCGCAGTATTTT. Translated: CASSETGIFRRHPQYF. The chain joins TRBV6-1 to TRBJ2-3, with 7 positions matching TRBD1. V shed 3 bases, J shed 10 bases, and the junction held 16 bases outside the gene matches. The CDR3 is 16 amino acids. Germline-derived CDR1 and CDR2 are MNHNS and SASEGT.

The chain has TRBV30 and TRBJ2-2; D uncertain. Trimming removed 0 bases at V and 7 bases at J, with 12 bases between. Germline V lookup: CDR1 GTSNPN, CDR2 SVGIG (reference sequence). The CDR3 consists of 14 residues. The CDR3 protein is CAWSVDRGNGELFF. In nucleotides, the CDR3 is TGTGCCTGGAGTGTCGACCGAGGTAACGGGGAGCTGTTTTTT.

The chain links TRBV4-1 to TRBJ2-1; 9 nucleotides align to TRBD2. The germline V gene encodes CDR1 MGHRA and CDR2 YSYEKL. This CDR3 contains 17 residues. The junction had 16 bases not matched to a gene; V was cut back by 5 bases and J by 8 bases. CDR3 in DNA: TGCGCCAGCAGCTCTATAGCGGGAGTGCCGATATTCGATGAGCAGTTCTTC. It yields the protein CASSSIAGVPIFDEQFF.

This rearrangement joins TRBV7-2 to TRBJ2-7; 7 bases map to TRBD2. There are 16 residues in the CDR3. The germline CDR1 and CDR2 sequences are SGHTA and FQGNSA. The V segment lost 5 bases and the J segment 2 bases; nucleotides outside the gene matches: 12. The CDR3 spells CASSPPVGGSPYEQYF. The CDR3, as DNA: TGTGCCAGCAGCCCCCCGGTCGGCGGGAGTCCCTACGAGCAGTACTTC.